Detailed here is one T cell receptor (beta chain). Original processing methods: From reference gene primer amplification, estimates of nucleated cell counts were derived. Sequencing used immunoSEQ multiplex PCR; TCRdb keeps in-frame clones, though not all of them. The DNA gave D and trimming, while V, J and clone size come from that table. The table lists 300,000 to 350,000 clones, around nine tenths of them singletons. J was trimmed by 4 bases and V by 1 base; bases with no gene match: 6. This CDR3 region has 18 residues. The germline V gene has CDR1 LGHNA and CDR2 YSLEER. This sample is drawn from a study of blood T cell repertoires in COVID-19. Across the study: Acute and convalescent COVID-19 samples came from the United States, Italy and Spain. From T cells, B-cell-depleted T cells, or PBMCs came the material, which was cDNA or gDNA.

V gene TRBV4-3 combines with J gene TRBJ2-1; 14 positions match TRBD2. The clonotype was recovered from a woman aged 18-30 years who had recovered from COVID-19. Sequences were obtained from peripheral blood. The DNA of the CDR3 is TGCGCCAGCAGCCAAGCCCTGACTAGCGGGGGGGGGTACAATGAGCAGTTCTTC. As protein: CASSQALTSGGGYNEQFF.